The clone carrying this TCR beta chain has more than one count but fewer than ten. Its antigen is undetermined. The data were taken from a study of esophageal squamous cell carcinoma under preoperative chemotherapy. Study context: Both tumor-infiltrating lymphocytes and peripheral blood T cells were profiled. Overall study findings and caveats: After paclitaxel-nedaplatin, abundant clones were more likely to contract than amplify. After treatment, tumor-infiltrating lymphocytes seemed to come partly from incoming peripheral T cells, not only local changes.

MiXCR, applied by TCRdb to the PCR reads, yields one record per CDR3 protein. The sample contains about 16,000 distinct CDR3 sequences, 48% of which appear only once. The time point was: before preoperative PTX-NDP chemotherapy. The CDR3 extends over 13 amino acids. Germline V gene lookup returns CDR1 SSHAT and CDR2 FNYEAQ (reference sequence). The chain links TRBV7-7 to TRBJ2-1; tentative D call: TRBD2 (5 bases). The J call is uncertain, as TRBJ2-7 better fits the DNA end. The sample was collected from a patient given preoperative chemotherapy. The TCR comes from a human donor with esophageal squamous cell carcinoma. The donor label of this sample is uncertain. This CDR3 is CASAGSFNNEQYF. CDR3 DNA: TGTGCCAGCGCGGGTAGCTTCAACAATGAGCAGTACTTC.